The T cell receptor beta chain under discussion was sequenced for a study of Graves' ophthalmopathy and Graves' hyperthyroidism. Study summary: Prior to any treatment, peripheral blood was collected at the time of initial diagnosis.

RNA transcripts were the source from which TCR beta CDR3 regions were amplified. The authors performed first-round RT-PCR with HTBI primers and then a second-round multiplex PCR. A single record per CDR3 protein comes from TCRdb applying MiXCR to the multiplex PCR reads. The table lists 350,000 to 450,000 distinct CDR3 sequences, about 16% of them singletons. On this clonotype: Its matching antigen is unknown. A much larger clone lies one base from this, so it may be a read error.

Ophthalmopathy-affected donors exhibited moderate-to-severe activity, CAS ≥3, NOSPECS ≥4, and duration under 3 months. The authors used Ficoll-Paque density gradient centrifugation to separate PBMCs. The input was 7.5 to 10 ml of fresh peripheral blood. Whole-study findings and limits: Prediction of ophthalmopathy progression reached about 70% sensitivity and around 75% specificity.

The source is a woman under 30 with Graves' ophthalmopathy. Sequencing input: peripheral blood.

The CDR3 region is CASSLGGHVNTGELFF. The CDR3 DNA reads TGTGCTAGCAGCTTAGGGGGACATGTGAACACCGGGGAGCTGTTTTTT. This sequence joins TRBV7-7 and TRBJ2-2; D may be TRBD1 (6 bases). The germline gives CDR1 SSHAT, CDR2 FNYEAQ (reference sequence). This CDR3 is 16 amino acids long.